Presented here are 8 T cell receptor beta chains from one specimen sequenced in a study of blood T cell repertoires in COVID-19. Sequenced by immunoSEQ multiplex PCR; TCRdb stores in-frame clones only, minus some. The sample yields about 210,000 clones, roughly 79% seen once. Source material: PBMCs or T cells enriched from blood (not recorded which). These receptor sequences come from a woman in her forties or fifties with acute COVID-19.

This clone was recorded many times. The sample carries other DNA sequences with the same CDR3. The J gene is TRBJ2-5, the V gene TRBV7-7; 7 bases align to TRBD1. V dropped 4 bases and J dropped 1; count of bases not matched to a gene: 9. The germline V gene encodes CDR1 SSHAT and CDR2 FNYEAQ (reference sequence). This CDR3 has 16 residues. The CDR3 DNA reads TGTGCCAGCAGCTCCCTTGCAGGGGGATTCCAAGAGACCCAGTACTTC. Translation gives CASSSLAGGFQETQYF.

The rearrangement uses TRBV6-2 or TRBV6-3 and TRBJ2-3; D perhaps matches TRBD2 (5 bases). V shed 0 bases and J shed 2 bases, with 6 bases lying between them. CDR1 and CDR2 (germline): MNHEY, SVGEGT. CDR3 length: 14 amino acids. CDR3 DNA sequence: TGTGCCAGCAGTTACTCGCGGGTCACAGATACGCAGTATTTT. Protein: CASSYSRVTDTQYF.

V usage is TRBV5-1 and J usage is TRBJ2-3; maybe TRBD2 (5 bases). Trimming pared 0 bases from V and 1 base from J, leaving 9 bases between. The CDR3 contains 15 residues. Germline V CDR1 and CDR2: SGHRS, YFSETQ. The CDR3 sequence: CASSLGRRGTDTQYF. CDR3 DNA: TGCGCCAGCAGCTTGGGCAGGCGGGGCACAGATACGCAGTATTTT. The full variable domain, with the rest looked up from reference TRBV5-1 and TRBJ2-3, is KAGVTQTPRYLIKTRGQQVTLSCSPISGHRSVSWYQQTPGQGLQFLFEYFSETQRNKGNFPGRFSGRQFSNSRSEMNVSTLELGDSALYLCASSLGRRGTDTQYFGPGTRLTVL.

J is TRBJ2-1 and V is TRBV24-1; 8 bases are a match to TRBD2. Germline V gene sequence: CDR1 KGHDR, CDR2 SFDVKD. This CDR3 has 17 amino acids. V lost 5 bases, J lost 1 base, and 9 bases stayed unmatched. CDR3 nucleotide sequence: TGTGCCACCAGTGCCGTGACTAGCGCCCCTTCCTACAATGAGCAGTTCTTC. It encodes CATSAVTSAPSYNEQFF.

The V gene is TRBV14, the J gene TRBJ1-1, with a possible D match to TRBD1 (6 bases). There are 13 residues in the CDR3. CDR1 is SGHDN and CDR2 is FVKESK in the germline V gene. Trimming removed 0 bases at V and 7 bases at J, with 9 bases between. CDR3 nucleotides: TGTGCCAGCAGCCAAGAGTGGGGGCTTGAAGCTTTCTTT. Protein: CASSQEWGLEAFF.

The rearrangement uses TRBV2 and TRBJ1-2, with no clear D. Trimming stripped 4 bases from V and 2 bases from J, with 11 bases between. The CDR3 has 14 residues. Germline V gene data show CDR1 as SNHLY and CDR2 as FYNNEI. The CDR3: CASSVEAGNYGYTF. In DNA, the CDR3 is TGTGCCAGCAGTGTCGAGGCGGGAAACTATGGCTACACCTTC.

The V gene is TRBV21-1, the J gene TRBJ2-5; TRBD2, the table's D call, lacks a check against the DNA. TRBV21-1 is given as a pseudogene. This CDR3 has 15 amino acids. The CDR3 DNA sequence: TGTGCCAGCAGCAAAGAAGGACCCAGGAGGGAGACCCAGTACTTC. Encoded protein: CASSKEGPRRETQYF.

The V gene is TRBV10-3, the J gene TRBJ1-2; 11 bases agree with TRBD1. Trimming took 4 bases from V and 5 from J; bases not matched to a gene: 6. Germline assignment: CDR1 ENHRY and CDR2 SYGVKD. The CDR3 is made up of 15 amino acids. CDR3 protein: CAISAGQGADYGYTF. For the CDR3, the DNA is TGTGCCATCAGTGCCGGACAGGGGGCGGATTATGGCTACACCTTC.